The text below deals with one TCR beta chain. The antigen is undetermined. The sample is drawn from a study of cytomegalovirus exposure and HLA in healthy donors. Germline loops: CDR1 MNHNS, CDR2 SASEGT. Trimming took off 5 bases at V and 6 bases at J, with 11 bases between the two ends. The CDR3 extends over 14 amino acids. Study-level results: A later analysis linked a missense variant in DCLRE1C to the trimming of TCR beta V and J genes. Several V segments, TRBV6-2 and TRBV6-3 among them, could not be told apart and were dropped. Among donors in an Asian-associated ancestry cluster, a later analysis reportedly found fewer N-insertions than the roughly 610-donor mean.

13 Jbeta primers and 60 Vbeta primers were used for the PCR. The protocol was immunoSEQ multiplex PCR, while the TCRdb copy is restricted to in-frame clones and leaves out a portion. Its listing shows 96,000 or so clones. Input material: PBMCs. The chain carries TRBV6-1 and TRBJ1-6, with a possible D match to TRBD1 (6 bases). The source of this sequence is a woman in her thirties in good health and CMV-seronegative. CDR3 in amino acids: CASSSRGANSPLHF. The CDR3 region has the DNA TGTGCCAGCAGTTCGCGGGGGGCTAATTCACCCCTCCACTTT.